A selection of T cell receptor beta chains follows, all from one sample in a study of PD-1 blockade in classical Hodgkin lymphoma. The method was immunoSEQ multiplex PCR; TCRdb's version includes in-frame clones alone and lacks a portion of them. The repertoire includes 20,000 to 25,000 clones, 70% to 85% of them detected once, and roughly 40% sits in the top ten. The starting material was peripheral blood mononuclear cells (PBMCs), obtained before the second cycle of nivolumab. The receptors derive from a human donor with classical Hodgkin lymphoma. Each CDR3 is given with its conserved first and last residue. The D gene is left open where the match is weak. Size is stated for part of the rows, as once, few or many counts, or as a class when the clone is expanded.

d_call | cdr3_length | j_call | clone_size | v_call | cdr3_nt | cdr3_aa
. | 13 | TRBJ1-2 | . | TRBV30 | TGTGCCTGGATGTCTTTAAGGGACTATGGCTACACCTTC | CAWMSLRDYGYTF
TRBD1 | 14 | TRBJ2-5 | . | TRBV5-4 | TGTGCCAGCAGCACGGCAGGGGGCGGGGAGACCCAGTACTTC | CASSTAGGGETQYF
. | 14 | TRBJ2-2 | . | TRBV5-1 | TGCGCCAGCAGCTCCTACGGACCGGTGGGAGAGCTGTTTTTT | CASSSYGPVGELFF
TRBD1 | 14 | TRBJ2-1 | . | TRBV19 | TGTGCCAGTAGAGCCGGGACAGGGCTCAATGAGCAGTTCTTC | CASRAGTGLNEQFF
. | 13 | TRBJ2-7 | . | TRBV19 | TGTGCCAGTAGTAACCAGGTACCCTACGAGCAGTACTTC | CASSNQVPYEQYF
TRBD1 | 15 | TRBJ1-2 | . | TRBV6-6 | TGTGCCAGCAACCACAGACAGGGTCTGAACTATGGCTACACCTTC | CASNHRQGLNYGYTF
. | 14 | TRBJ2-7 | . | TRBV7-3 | TGTGCCAGCAGCTTATACCCCGGCTCGTACGAGCAGTACTTC | CASSLYPGSYEQYF
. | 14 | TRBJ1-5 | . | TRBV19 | TGTGCCAGTAGTAGCACAGGGTTCAATCAGCCCCAGCATTTT | CASSSTGFNQPQHF
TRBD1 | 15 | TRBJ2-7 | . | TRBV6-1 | TGTGCCAGCAGTCCCCGGGACAGGGGGACCTACGAGCAGTACTTC | CASSPRDRGTYEQYF
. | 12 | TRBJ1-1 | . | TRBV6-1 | TGTGCCACCTCTCCGACAGGAGACAAAGCTTTCTTT | CATSPTGDKAFF
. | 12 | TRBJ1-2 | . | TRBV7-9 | TGTGCCAGCCCCGAAGCGGCGGATGGCTACACCTTC | CASPEAADGYTF
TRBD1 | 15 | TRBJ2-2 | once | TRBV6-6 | TGTGCCAGCAGAACCGGGACAGGGACGATCGGGGAGCTGTTTTTT | CASRTGTGTIGELFF
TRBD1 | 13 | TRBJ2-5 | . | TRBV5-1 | TGCGCCAGCAGACCGGACAGGGTCGAGACCCAGTACTTC | CASRPDRVETQYF
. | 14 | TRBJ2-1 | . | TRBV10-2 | TGCGCCAGCAGTGTAGAGCCCTCCTACAATGAGCAGTTCTTC | CASSVEPSYNEQFF
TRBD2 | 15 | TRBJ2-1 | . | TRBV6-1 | TGTGCCAGCAGTATTTTTCGGGAGGGAAACAATGAGCAGTTCTTC | CASSIFREGNNEQFF
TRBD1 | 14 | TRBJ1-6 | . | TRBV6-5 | TGTGCCAGCAGCCCCGGACAGGGATATTCACCCCTCCACTTT | CASSPGQGYSPLHF
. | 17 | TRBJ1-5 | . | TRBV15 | TGTGCCACCAGCAGAGATTTGCCACAATATAGCAATCAGCCCCAGCATTTT | CATSRDLPQYSNQPQHF
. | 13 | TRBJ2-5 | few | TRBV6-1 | TGTGCCAGCGAATCGTCCGGGACAGAGACCCAGTACTTC | CASESSGTETQYF
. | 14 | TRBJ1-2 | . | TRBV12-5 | TGTGCTAGTGGTAAACAGGGTTGGGACCATGGCTACACCTTC | CASGKQGWDHGYTF
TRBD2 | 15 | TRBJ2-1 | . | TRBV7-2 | TGTGCCAGCAGCGCAACTGGGGGGGTCTACAATGAGCAGTTCTTC | CASSATGGVYNEQFF
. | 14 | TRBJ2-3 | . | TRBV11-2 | TGTGCCAGCAGCTTAGCGGCCGGGGCAGATACGCAGTATTTT | CASSLAAGADTQYF
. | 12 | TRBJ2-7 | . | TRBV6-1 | TGTGCCAGCAGTGGATACAGAGGGGAGCAGTACTTC | CASSGYRGEQYF
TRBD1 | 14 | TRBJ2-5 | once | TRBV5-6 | TGTGCCAGCAGCTTCCTCGGACAGGGAGAGACCCAGTACTTC | CASSFLGQGETQYF
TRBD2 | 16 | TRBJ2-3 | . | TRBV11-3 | TGTGCCAGCAGCCAGAGCGGGGGGGAAGGGGCAGATACGCAGTATTTT | CASSQSGGEGADTQYF
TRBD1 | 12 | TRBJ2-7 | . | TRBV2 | TGTGCCGGAGGACAGGGGGCCAGCGAGCAGTACTTC | CAGGQGASEQYF
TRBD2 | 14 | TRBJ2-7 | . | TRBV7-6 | TGTGCCAGCAGCTTAGGGGCTAGCGGGAGAGAGCAGTACTTC | CASSLGASGREQYF
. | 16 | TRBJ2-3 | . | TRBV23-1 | TGCGCCAGCAGTCGGGGGGGCAGATTAAGCACAGATACGCAGTATTTT | CASSRGGRLSTDTQYF
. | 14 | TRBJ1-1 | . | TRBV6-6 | TGTGCCAGCTCCTTCTTGGGGGAGGGCACTGAAGCTTTCTTT | CASSFLGEGTEAFF
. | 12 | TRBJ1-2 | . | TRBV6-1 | TGTGCCAGCACCACCGGGGGTCGTGGCTACACCTTC | CASTTGGRGYTF
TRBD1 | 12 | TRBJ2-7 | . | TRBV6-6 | TGTGCCAGCAGCCGGACAGGGGGCGAGCAGTACTTC | CASSRTGGEQYF
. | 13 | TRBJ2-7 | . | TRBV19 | TGTGCCAGTAGTGTAAATACAGGGTACGAGCAGTACTTC | CASSVNTGYEQYF
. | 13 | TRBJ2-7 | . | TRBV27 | TGTGCCAGCGCCCTACAGGGTACGTACGAGCAGTACTTC | CASALQGTYEQYF
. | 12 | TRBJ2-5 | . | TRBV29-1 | TGCAGCGGCAGCGTAGGACGAGAGACCCAGTACTTC | CSGSVGRETQYF
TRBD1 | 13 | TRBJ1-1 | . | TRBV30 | TGTGCCTGGAGACAGGGGGCAGATGCTGAAGCTTTCTTT | CAWRQGADAEAFF
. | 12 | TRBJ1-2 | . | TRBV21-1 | TGTGCCAGCAGCAAAGTCCAGGGTGGCTACACCTTC | CASSKVQGGYTF